The sequence of this TCR beta chain was determined in a study of T-cell reconstitution after alpha-beta-depleted transplantation in children. Study-wide results and limits: TCRbeta diversity was high at day 60 in some patients (a result of surviving recipient T cells and thymic progenitors). Where alpha-beta T cells came from about two months after transplant was reportedly several hundred expanded graft clones. Diversity and T-cell counts at one year after transplant derived mostly from new T cells.

This CDR3 contains 14 residues. The V gene lost 0 bases and the J gene lost 4 bases, with 10 bases spanning the gap. This clonotype occurred many times. Its specificity is not known. The TCRbeta library was prepared with unique molecular identifiers. TCRdb fed the PCR reads into MiXCR, producing one record per CDR3 protein. The table has 670,000 or so distinct CDR3 sequences, roughly 13% seen once. This chain links TRBV12-3 or TRBV12-4 with TRBJ2-7; D is unclear. This clonotype was sampled from a girl aged 2-10 years with congenital amegakaryocytic thrombocytopenia, due to receive a stem cell transplant. The source material was PBMCs, sampled before TCRalphabeta/CD19-depleted stem cell transplant. In nucleotides, the CDR3 is TGTGCCAGCAGTTTAGCTAGCTCCTTTTACGAGCAGTACTTC. As protein: CASSLASSFYEQYF.